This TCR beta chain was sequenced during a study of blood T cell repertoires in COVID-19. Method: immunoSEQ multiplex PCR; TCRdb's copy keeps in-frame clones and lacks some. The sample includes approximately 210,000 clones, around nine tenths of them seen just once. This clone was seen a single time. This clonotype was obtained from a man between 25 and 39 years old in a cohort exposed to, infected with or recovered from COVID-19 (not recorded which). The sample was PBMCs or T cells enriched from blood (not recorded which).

The DNA of the CDR3 is TGTGCCAGCAGTTTAGGGGCAGCCAAAAACATTCAGTACTTC. Encoded protein: CASSLGAAKNIQYF. The rearrangement links TRBV28 to TRBJ2-4, with D tentatively TRBD1 (5 bases). Germline CDR1 is MDHEN and CDR2 is SYDVKM. The CDR3 spans 14 residues. V was pared by 2 bases and J by 0 bases, with 5 bases between.